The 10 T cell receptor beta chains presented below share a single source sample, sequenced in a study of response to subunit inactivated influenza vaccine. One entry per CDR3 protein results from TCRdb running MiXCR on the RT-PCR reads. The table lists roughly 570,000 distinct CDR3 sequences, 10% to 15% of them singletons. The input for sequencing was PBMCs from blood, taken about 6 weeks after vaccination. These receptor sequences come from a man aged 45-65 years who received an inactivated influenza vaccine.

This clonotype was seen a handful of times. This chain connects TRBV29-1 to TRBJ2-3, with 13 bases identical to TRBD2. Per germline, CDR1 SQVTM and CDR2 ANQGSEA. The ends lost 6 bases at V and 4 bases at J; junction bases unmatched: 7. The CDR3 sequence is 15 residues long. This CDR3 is CSVPLGLAGADTQYF. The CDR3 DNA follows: TGCAGCGTGCCACTAGGACTAGCGGGAGCAGATACGCAGTATTTT.

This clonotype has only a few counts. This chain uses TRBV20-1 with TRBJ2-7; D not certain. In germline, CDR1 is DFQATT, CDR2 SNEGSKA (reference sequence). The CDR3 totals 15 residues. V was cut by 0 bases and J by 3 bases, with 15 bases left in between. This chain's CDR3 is CSARDIGWLGYEQYF. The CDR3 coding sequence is TGCAGTGCTAGAGATATAGGCTGGTTGGGCTACGAGCAGTACTTC.

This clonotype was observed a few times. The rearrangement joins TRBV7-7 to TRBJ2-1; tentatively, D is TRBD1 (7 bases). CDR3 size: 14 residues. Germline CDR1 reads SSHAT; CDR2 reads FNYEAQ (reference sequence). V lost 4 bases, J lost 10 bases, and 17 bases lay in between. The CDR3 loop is CASSYNRGGGEQFF. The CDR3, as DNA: TGTGCCAGCAGCTATAACAGGGGAGGCGGAGAGCAGTTCTTC. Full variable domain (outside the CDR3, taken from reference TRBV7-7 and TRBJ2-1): GAGVSQSPRYKVTKRGQDVTLRCDPISSHATLYWYQQALGQGPEFLTYFNYEAQPDKSGLPSDRFSAERPEGSISTLTIQRTEQRDSAMYRCASSYNRGGGEQFFGPGTRLTVL.

Here the CDR3 reads CASTPYGGNQETQYF. The CDR3 DNA is TGTGCCAGCACCCCTTACGGGGGGAACCAAGAGACCCAGTACTTC. The chain links TRBV12-3 or TRBV12-4 to TRBJ2-5, with TRBD2 identical over 7 bases. V dropped 7 bases and J dropped 0; count of bases not matched to a gene: 8. The CDR3 spans 15 residues.

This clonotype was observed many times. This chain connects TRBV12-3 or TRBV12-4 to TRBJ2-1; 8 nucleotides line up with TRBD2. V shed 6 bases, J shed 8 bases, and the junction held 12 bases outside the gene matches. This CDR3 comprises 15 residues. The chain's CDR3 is CASSPPNGRVDEQFF. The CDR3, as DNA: TGTGCCAGCAGCCCCCCGAACGGGAGGGTTGATGAGCAGTTCTTC.

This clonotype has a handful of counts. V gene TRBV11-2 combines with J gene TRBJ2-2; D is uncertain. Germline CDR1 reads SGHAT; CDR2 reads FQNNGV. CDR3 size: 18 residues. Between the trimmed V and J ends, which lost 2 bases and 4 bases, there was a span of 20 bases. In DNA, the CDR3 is TGTGCCAGCAGCTTAATTCGCTTGGATTGGGCTGCCACCGGGGAGCTGTTTTTT. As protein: CASSLIRLDWAATGELFF. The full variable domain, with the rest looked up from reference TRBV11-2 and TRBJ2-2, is EAGVAQSPRYKIIEKRQSVAFWCNPISGHATLYWYQQILGQGPKLLIQFQNNGVVDDSQLPKDRFSAERLKGVDSTLKIQPAKLEDSAVYLCASSLIRLDWAATGELFFGEGSRLTVL.

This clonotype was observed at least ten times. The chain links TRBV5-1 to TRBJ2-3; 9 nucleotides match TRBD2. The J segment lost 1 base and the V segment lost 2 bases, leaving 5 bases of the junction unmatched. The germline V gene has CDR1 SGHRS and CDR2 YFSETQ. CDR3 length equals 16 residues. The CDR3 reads CASSFSGGPRTDTQYF. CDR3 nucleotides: TGCGCCAGCAGCTTTAGCGGGGGCCCCCGCACAGATACGCAGTATTTT.

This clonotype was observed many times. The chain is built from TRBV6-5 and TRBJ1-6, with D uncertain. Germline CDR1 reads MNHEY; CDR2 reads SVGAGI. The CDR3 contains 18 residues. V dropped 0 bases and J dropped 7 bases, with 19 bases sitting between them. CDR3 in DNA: TGTGCCAGCAGTTACTCGATGTGGGGTCGGGCAGGAAATTCACCCCTCCACTTT. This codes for CASSYSMWGRAGNSPLHF.

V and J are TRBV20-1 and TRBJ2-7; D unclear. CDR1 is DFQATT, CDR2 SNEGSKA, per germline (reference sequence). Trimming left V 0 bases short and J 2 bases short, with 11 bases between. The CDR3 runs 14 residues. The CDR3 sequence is CSARDLDHTYEQYF. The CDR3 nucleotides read TGCAGTGCTAGAGATCTCGATCACACCTACGAGCAGTACTTC.

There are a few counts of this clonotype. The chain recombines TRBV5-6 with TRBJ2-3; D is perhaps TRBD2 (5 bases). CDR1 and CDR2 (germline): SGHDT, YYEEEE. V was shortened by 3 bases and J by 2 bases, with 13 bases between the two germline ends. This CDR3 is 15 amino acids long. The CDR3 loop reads CASSSVNSATDTQYF. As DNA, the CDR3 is TGTGCCAGCAGCTCGGTTAATAGCGCCACAGATACGCAGTATTTT. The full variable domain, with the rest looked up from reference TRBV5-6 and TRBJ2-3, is DAGVTQSPTHLIKTRGQQVTLRCSPKSGHDTVSWYQQALGQGPQFIFQYYEEEERQRGNFPDRFSGHQFPNYSSELNVNALLLGDSALYLCASSSVNSATDTQYFGPGTRLTVL.